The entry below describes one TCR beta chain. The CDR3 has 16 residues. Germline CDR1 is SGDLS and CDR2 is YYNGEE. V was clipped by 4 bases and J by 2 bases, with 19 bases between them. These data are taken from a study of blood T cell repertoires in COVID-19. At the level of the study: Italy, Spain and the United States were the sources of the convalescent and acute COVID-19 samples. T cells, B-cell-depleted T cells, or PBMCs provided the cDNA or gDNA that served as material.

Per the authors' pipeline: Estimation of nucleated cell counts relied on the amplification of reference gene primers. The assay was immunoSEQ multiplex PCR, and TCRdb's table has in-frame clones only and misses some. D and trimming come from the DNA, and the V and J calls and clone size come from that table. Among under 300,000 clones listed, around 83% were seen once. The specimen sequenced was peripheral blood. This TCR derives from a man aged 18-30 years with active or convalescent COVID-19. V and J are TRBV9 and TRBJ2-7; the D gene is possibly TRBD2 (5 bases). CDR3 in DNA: TGTGCCAGCAGCCCCTACAGCGGCCTTAATACCTACGAGCAGTACTTC. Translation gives CASSPYSGLNTYEQYF. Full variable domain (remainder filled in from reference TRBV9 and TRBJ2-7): DSGVTQTPKHLITATGQRVTLRCSPRSGDLSVYWYQQSLDQGLQFLIQYYNGEERAKGNILERFSAQQFPDLHSELNLSSLELGDSALYFCASSPYSGLNTYEQYFGPGTRLTVT.